This paragraph reports one TCR beta chain. V lost 7 bases and J lost 0, with 11 bases in between. Germline-derived CDR1 and CDR2 are SGHRS and YFSETQ. CDR3 length: 14 amino acids. Building of the TCR beta libraries involved iRepertoire HTBI primers and Arm-PCR of CDR3 regions. TCRdb itself ran the multiplex PCR reads through MiXCR, one entry per CDR3 protein. The profile shows more than 400,000 distinct CDR3 sequences, around 16% of them singletons. Noted time point: newly diagnosed GD, antithyroid drugs for less than 3 months. PBMCs were the source of the RNA used for TCR sequencing. This sample is part of a study of regulatory T cells in long-lasting Graves disease. The sample was also reused in another study, on T cells in Graves' hyperthyroidism and ophthalmopathy.

The receptor comes from a man aged 35-49 years with Graves disease. Specimen: peripheral blood mononuclear cells (PBMCs), collected at new diagnosis, from a patient treated with antithyroid drugs. This rearrangement joins TRBV5-1 to TRBJ1-5, with D perhaps TRBD1 (6 bases). The DNA for the CDR3 is TGCGCCAGCGGGGCAGGGGATAGCAATCAGCCCCAGCATTTT. Protein sequence: CASGAGDSNQPQHF.